Listed here are 13 T cell receptor beta chains from one sample, sequenced in a study of blood T cells in healthy people across ages. Primers used in a second PCR of about 6 to 11 cycles were a sample-barcoded 5' primer and a J-beta primer mix. Using its own MiXCR run on the 5' RACE reads, TCRdb lists one record per CDR3 protein. The sample yields 650,000 to 950,000 distinct CDR3 sequences, approximately 44% seen once. The sequenced sample was blood. The source of these receptors is a man aged 60 to 75 in good health.

Points on this clonotype: A single base separates this from a much larger clone, so it may be a read error. The chain recombines TRBV6-5 with TRBJ2-1; D is perhaps TRBD1 or TRBD2 (6 bases each). V shed 2 bases and J shed 5 bases, with 16 bases lying between them. This CDR3 spans 16 amino acids. The germline gives CDR1 MNHEY, CDR2 SVGAGI. The CDR3 region has the DNA TGTGCCAGCAGTTACCGTGGTAGAGGGGGGCACAATGAGCAGTTCTTC. Translating it yields CASSYRGRGGHNEQFF.

The genes are TRBV25-1 and TRBJ2-2, with unresolved D. Germline assignment: CDR1 MGHDK and CDR2 SYGVNS. This CDR3 has 12 amino acids. V dropped 6 bases and J dropped 6 bases, with 8 bases sitting between them. CDR3 residues: CASRDPPGELFF. The CDR3 DNA follows: TGTGCCAGCAGGGACCCCCCCGGGGAGCTGTTTTTT.

This chain links TRBV6-6 with TRBJ1-6; D uncertain. Germline V gene sequence: CDR1 MNHNY, CDR2 SVGAGI (reference sequence). Trimming cost V 2 bases and J 3 bases, with 11 bases left between them. This CDR3 has 16 residues. CDR3 DNA sequence: TGTGCCAGCAGTTACCCCACCCGATTCTATAATTCACCCCTCCACTTT. Translated: CASSYPTRFYNSPLHF.

The chain has TRBV5-1 and TRBJ1-2, with a possible D match to TRBD1 (5 bases). This CDR3 comprises 14 residues. Per the germline V gene, CDR1 is SGHRS and CDR2 is YFSETQ. V lost 0 bases and J lost 2, with 8 bases in between. The CDR3 sequence: CASSLAEGNYGYTF. The CDR3 coding sequence is TGCGCCAGCAGCTTGGCCGAGGGGAACTATGGCTACACCTTC.

This clonotype was counted once. The chain uses TRBV4-2 and TRBJ1-1; no definite D call. The CDR3 has 16 residues. Germline V gene data show CDR1 as LGHNA and CDR2 as YNFKEQ. V was pared by 0 bases and J by 0 bases, with 11 bases between. CDR3 coding DNA: TGTGCCAGCAGCCAAGAAGGCAGTTTTATGAACACTGAAGCTTTCTTT. Protein sequence: CASSQEGSFMNTEAFF.

V usage is TRBV6-5 and J usage is TRBJ2-1; TRBD2 agrees at 10 bases. The ends lost 8 bases at V and 4 bases at J; junction bases unmatched: 5. CDR1 MNHEY and CDR2 SVGAGI come from the germline V gene. This CDR3 region has 14 residues. CDR3 residues: CASGAGGPYNEQFF. The CDR3 nucleotides are TGTGCCAGCGGAGCGGGGGGGCCTTACAATGAGCAGTTCTTC.

V is TRBV28 and J is TRBJ2-5; D is possibly TRBD2 (6 bases). V shed 7 bases and J shed 6 bases, with 9 bases lying between them. The length of the CDR3 is 11 residues. Germline V gene sequence: CDR1 MDHEN, CDR2 SYDVKM. CDR3 region: CASNGGKTQYF. In DNA, the CDR3 is TGTGCCAGCAACGGGGGAAAGACCCAGTACTTC.

This clonotype was observed many times. The CDR3 DNA sequence: TGTGCCAGCAGCCGGACAGGGGGCGGCGAAAAACTGTTTTTT. Translation: CASSRTGGGEKLFF. The rearrangement links TRBV7-4 to TRBJ1-4, with 11 bases fitting TRBD1. Germline V CDR1 and CDR2: SGHVT, SQSDAQ. V lost 5 bases to trimming and J lost 8 bases; unmatched junction nucleotides: 4. CDR3 length equals 14 residues.

The chain recombines TRBV20-1 with TRBJ1-2; 7 bases align to TRBD1. Per germline, CDR1 DFQATT and CDR2 SNEGSKA (reference sequence). The CDR3 is made up of 14 amino acids. The junction had 8 bases not matched to a gene; V was cut back by 0 bases and J by 7 bases. CDR3 in amino acids: CSARDTTGAGGYTF. In DNA form, the CDR3 reads TGCAGTGCTAGAGACACCACAGGGGCAGGTGGCTACACCTTC.

This clonotype turned up a few times. This chain links TRBV29-1 with TRBJ2-3; 7 bases map to TRBD2. Germline CDR1 reads SQVTM; CDR2 reads ANQGSEA. The junction had 10 bases not matched to a gene; V was cut back by 4 bases and J by 3 bases. The CDR3 length is 15 residues. DNA for the CDR3: TGCAGCGTTGTTAAAGAGCGGGGTTGGACAGATACGCAGTATTTT. Its protein is CSVVKERGWTDTQYF.

The chain recombines TRBV12-3 or TRBV12-4 with TRBJ1-2; D not resolved. The V and J ends lost 5 bases and 3 bases respectively, with 13 bases between them. The CDR3 extends over 14 amino acids. This chain's CDR3 is CASSRSASDYGYTF. CDR3 DNA: TGTGCCAGCAGTAGGTCCGCTTCGGACTATGGCTACACCTTC.

The chain recombines TRBV29-1 with TRBJ1-2; 7 nucleotides align to TRBD1. The V gene's germline CDR1 is SQVTM and CDR2 ANQGSEA. The CDR3 sequence is 13 residues long. CDR3 residues: CGFAGQPNYGYTF. CDR3 nucleotides: TGCGGCTTTGCGGGACAGCCCAACTATGGCTACACCTTC.

This clonotype appeared a few times. V gene TRBV12-3 or TRBV12-4 combines with J gene TRBJ2-7, with 7 bases lining up with TRBD2. Losses at the gene ends were 7 bases for V and 6 bases for J; bases not matched to a gene: 9. The CDR3 sequence is 13 residues long. The CDR3 here is CASTPGVAGEQYF. As DNA, the CDR3 is TGTGCCAGCACCCCCGGGGTAGCGGGCGAGCAGTACTTC.